Listed below are T cell receptor beta chains from one sample, sequenced in a study of T cells in Graves' hyperthyroidism and ophthalmopathy. TCRdb itself ran the multiplex PCR reads through MiXCR, one entry per CDR3 protein. The sample includes hundreds of thousands of distinct CDR3 sequences, more than 15% seen only once; the top ten take 2.5% to 4%. The sample taken for sequencing was blood. The receptors originated from a middle-aged woman with Graves' ophthalmopathy. CDR3s include the opening cysteine and the closing phenylalanine or tryptophan. The D gene is left open where the match is weak. Only part of the rows carry a size: once, few, many, or a class if the clone is expanded.

v_call: TRBV4-2; j_call: TRBJ2-3; clone_size: .; d_call: TRBD2; cdr3_aa: CASSRSGSSTDTQYF; cdr3_nt: TGTGCCAGCAGCCGTAGCGGGAGCTCCACAGATACGCAGTATTTT
v_call: TRBV6-2/TRBV6-3; j_call: TRBJ1-5; clone_size: .; d_call: .; cdr3_aa: CASSRRGGNQPQHF; cdr3_nt: TGTGCCAGCTCCAGACGGGGAGGCAATCAGCCCCAGCATTTT
v_call: TRBV2; j_call: TRBJ1-4; clone_size: few; d_call: .; cdr3_aa: CASIRTPMGKLFF; cdr3_nt: TGTGCCAGCATAAGGACTCCAATGGGAAAACTGTTTTTT
v_call: TRBV28; j_call: TRBJ1-1; clone_size: many; d_call: .; cdr3_aa: CASSYGPETLGPLNTEAFF; cdr3_nt: TGTGCCAGCAGTTACGGGCCTGAAACATTGGGACCGTTGAACACTGAAGCTTTCTTT
v_call: TRBV28; j_call: TRBJ2-3; clone_size: .; d_call: .; cdr3_aa: CASSLAFLRALEDTDTQYF; cdr3_nt: TGTGCCAGCAGTTTAGCTTTTTTAAGGGCACTAGAAGACACAGATACGCAGTATTTT
v_call: TRBV9; j_call: TRBJ2-3; clone_size: few; d_call: .; cdr3_aa: CASSVGGRQADTQYF; cdr3_nt: TGTGCCAGCAGCGTAGGGGGGAGGCAAGCAGATACGCAGTATTTT
v_call: TRBV28; j_call: TRBJ2-7; clone_size: many; d_call: .; cdr3_aa: CASYRPVPYEQYF; cdr3_nt: TGTGCCAGCTATCGACCGGTCCCCTACGAGCAGTACTTC
v_call: TRBV5-1; j_call: TRBJ1-1; clone_size: many; d_call: .; cdr3_aa: CASSLVGNMNTEAFF; cdr3_nt: TGCGCCAGCAGCTTGGTTGGAAACATGAACACTGAAGCTTTCTTT
v_call: TRBV5-1; j_call: TRBJ2-1; clone_size: many; d_call: .; cdr3_aa: CASPRGRGQSINEQFF; cdr3_nt: TGCGCCAGCCCCCGGGGGAGGGGGCAGTCGATCAATGAGCAGTTCTTC
v_call: TRBV3-1; j_call: TRBJ1-1; clone_size: many; d_call: .; cdr3_aa: CASRREGDTEAFF; cdr3_nt: TGTGCCAGCAGGAGAGAGGGAGACACTGAAGCTTTCTTT
v_call: TRBV6-2/TRBV6-3; j_call: TRBJ1-1; clone_size: .; d_call: .; cdr3_aa: CASRLGGGTEAFF; cdr3_nt: TGTGCCAGCAGGCTCGGTGGAGGCACTGAAGCTTTCTTT
v_call: TRBV4-1; j_call: TRBJ1-2; clone_size: .; d_call: .; cdr3_aa: CASSQDDREVYGYTF; cdr3_nt: TGCGCCAGCAGCCAAGATGACAGAGAAGTATATGGCTACACCTTC
v_call: TRBV20-1; j_call: TRBJ2-7; clone_size: many; d_call: .; cdr3_aa: CSAAEPGLTYEQYF; cdr3_nt: TGCAGTGCAGCAGAACCGGGACTCACCTACGAGCAGTACTTC
v_call: TRBV11-1; j_call: TRBJ2-5; clone_size: many; d_call: .; cdr3_aa: CASSLRRKETQYF; cdr3_nt: TGTGCCAGCAGCTTAAGGCGGAAAGAGACCCAGTACTTC
v_call: TRBV5-1; j_call: TRBJ2-1; clone_size: few; d_call: TRBD2; cdr3_aa: CASSNRENFRLRLAGDYNEQFF; cdr3_nt: TGCGCCAGCAGCAACCGGGAAAACTTTCGACTGAGACTAGCGGGAGATTACAATGAGCAGTTCTTC
v_call: TRBV20-1; j_call: TRBJ2-5; clone_size: .; d_call: TRBD2; cdr3_aa: CSARAPPGAGGPLYQETQYF; cdr3_nt: TGCAGTGCTAGAGCTCCCCCCGGGGCGGGAGGGCCCCTGTACCAAGAGACCCAGTACTTC
v_call: TRBV28; j_call: TRBJ2-7; clone_size: many; d_call: TRBD1; cdr3_aa: CASSPPTGTGAYEQYF; cdr3_nt: TGTGCCAGCAGTCCCCCCACCGGGACAGGAGCCTACGAGCAGTACTTC
v_call: TRBV27; j_call: TRBJ2-2; clone_size: many; d_call: TRBD2; cdr3_aa: CASSPTGLAGGMSTGELFF; cdr3_nt: TGTGCCAGCAGTCCGACCGGACTAGCGGGGGGCATGAGCACCGGGGAGCTGTTTTTT
v_call: TRBV20-1; j_call: TRBJ2-1; clone_size: many; d_call: TRBD2; cdr3_aa: CSASTGRAYNEQFF; cdr3_nt: TGCAGTGCTAGTACGGGGAGGGCCTACAATGAGCAGTTCTTC
v_call: TRBV29-1; j_call: TRBJ2-3; clone_size: many; d_call: TRBD1; cdr3_aa: CSVEDRVSVTQYF; cdr3_nt: TGCAGCGTTGAGGACAGGGTCAGTGTTACGCAGTATTTT